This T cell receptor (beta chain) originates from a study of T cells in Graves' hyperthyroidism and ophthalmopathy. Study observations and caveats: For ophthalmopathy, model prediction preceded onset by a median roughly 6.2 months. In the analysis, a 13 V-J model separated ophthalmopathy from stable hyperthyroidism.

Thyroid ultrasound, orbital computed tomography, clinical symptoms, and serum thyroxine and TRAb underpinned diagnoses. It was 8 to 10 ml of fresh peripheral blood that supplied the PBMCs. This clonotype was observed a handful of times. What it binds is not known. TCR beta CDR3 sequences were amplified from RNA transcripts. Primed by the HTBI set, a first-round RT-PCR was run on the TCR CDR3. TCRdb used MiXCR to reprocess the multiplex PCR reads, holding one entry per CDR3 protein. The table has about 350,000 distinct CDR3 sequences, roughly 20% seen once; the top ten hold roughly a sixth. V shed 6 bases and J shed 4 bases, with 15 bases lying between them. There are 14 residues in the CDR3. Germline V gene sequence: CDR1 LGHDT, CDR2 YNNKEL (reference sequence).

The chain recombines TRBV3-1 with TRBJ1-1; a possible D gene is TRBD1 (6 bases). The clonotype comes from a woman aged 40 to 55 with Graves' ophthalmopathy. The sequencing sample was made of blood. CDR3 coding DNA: TGTGCCAGCAGTCACCGGGACAAAATCACTGAAGCTTTCTTT. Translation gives CASSHRDKITEAFF.